What follows are 27 T cell receptor beta chains derived from one specimen sequenced in a study of vaccination and CD4 T cells after COVID-19. At the Johns Hopkins FTIC core, DNA taken from cultured CD4+ T cells was sequenced by way of the Oncomine TCR Beta short-read assay. Cultured CD4+ T cells yielded the extracted genomic DNA. TCRdb independently ran MiXCR on the PCR reads; one entry per CDR3 protein. Here the sample spans around 10,000 distinct CDR3 sequences, 40% being singletons. Noted treatment: roughly 11-day PBMC culture with coronavirus spike peptide pools or control peptides (ViraFEST assay). According to the study, CD4+ T cells from the unexposed donor were gathered ahead of the COVID-19 pandemic (2011-2018). The antigens these receptors bind are not known. What was sequenced was CD4+ T cells from blood, cultured in vitro. The receptors originated from a human donor in good health.

The chain carries TRBV12-3 or TRBV12-4 and TRBJ2-1, with no clear D. The end of the DNA is better explained by TRBJ2-7, so the J call may be wrong. CDR3 length: 16 amino acids. CDR3 amino acids: CASRKGPMRGAYEQYF. The CDR3 DNA follows: TGTGCCAGCAGAAAGGGTCCCATGAGAGGTGCCTACGAGCAGTACTTC.

The CDR3 loop reads CASSYGGSPLHF. CDR3 coding DNA: TGTGCCAGCAGTTATGGGGGTTCACCCCTCCACTTT. The chain has TRBV28 and TRBJ1-6; D possibly corresponds to TRBD1 (5 bases). CDR3 length equals 12 residues. The V end lost 4 bases, the J end lost 9 bases, and 7 bases lay between the germline ends. Germline V gene lookup returns CDR1 MDHEN and CDR2 SYDVKM.

The chain carries TRBV7-2 and TRBJ2-1; D not certain. This CDR3 is built from 12 residues. With 4 bases removed from V and 8 bases from J, the gap between germline ends came to 9 bases. Germline loops: CDR1 SGHTA, CDR2 FQGNSA. For the CDR3, the DNA is TGTGCCAGCAGCTATTACCGCGATGAGCAGTTCTTC. Protein product: CASSYYRDEQFF.

This clonotype was detected a few times. The chain is built from TRBV19 and TRBJ1-5; TRBD1 is a possible D gene (5 bases). Germline V gives CDR1 LNHDA, CDR2 SQIVND (reference sequence). V lost 8 bases, J lost 2 bases, and 19 bases lay in between. The CDR3 runs to 16 residues. CDR3 protein: CASRQRDAQGNQPQHF. The CDR3 region has the DNA TGTGCCAGTCGACAGAGGGACGCCCAAGGCAATCAGCCCCAGCATTTT.

This clonotype was observed a few times. The chain employs TRBV7-2 and TRBJ1-1; tentatively, D is TRBD1 (6 bases). Trimming shortened V by 1 base and J by 6 bases, and 12 bases separated the two germline ends. From germline, CDR1 is SGHTA and CDR2 FQGNSA. This CDR3 contains 14 residues. The CDR3 DNA is TGTGCCAGCAGCTTAGAATCCCAGGGGTCTGAAGCTTTCTTT. Translation: CASSLESQGSEAFF.

This clonotype was counted only a few times. The chain employs TRBV28 and TRBJ1-2; 8 bases line up with TRBD1. There are 13 residues in the CDR3. CDR1 is MDHEN, CDR2 SYDVKM, per germline. V shed 5 bases, J shed 11 bases, and the junction held 10 bases outside the gene matches. The CDR3 nucleotides are TGTGCCAGCAGTCCCCCCGGGACAGGATTATACACCTTC. Its translation: CASSPPGTGLYTF.

The gene calls are TRBV7-3 and TRBJ2-1; 9 bases line up with TRBD1. V shed 4 bases and J 3 bases; nucleotides not matched to a gene: 4. This CDR3 region has 15 residues. Germline V CDR1 and CDR2: SGHTA, FQGTGA. This CDR3 reads CASSSRQGDYNEQFF. The DNA of the CDR3 is TGTGCCAGCAGCTCGCGACAGGGGGACTACAATGAGCAGTTCTTC.

The chain carries TRBV30 and TRBJ1-1; TRBD1 matches 7 bases. Trimming at V came to 5 bases and at J to 0 bases, leaving 3 bases not matched to a gene. From germline, CDR1 is GTSNPN and CDR2 SVGIG (reference sequence). The CDR3 runs 13 residues. The CDR3 nucleotides are TGTGCCTGGCAACAGGGGATGAACACTGAAGCTTTCTTT. Translating gives CAWQQGMNTEAFF.

The rearrangement links TRBV19 to TRBJ1-2, with D tentatively TRBD1 (5 bases). V was trimmed by 3 bases and J by 5 bases, leaving 13 bases between them. Germline loops: CDR1 LNHDA, CDR2 SQIVND (reference sequence). The CDR3 is 14 amino acids. CDR3 amino acids: CASSMGDARYGYTF. The DNA for the CDR3 is TGTGCCAGTAGTATGGGGGACGCCCGTTATGGCTACACCTTC.

V gene TRBV11-1 combines with J gene TRBJ2-3; tentatively, D is TRBD1 (7 bases). The CDR3 totals 15 residues. V gave up 2 bases and J gave up 8 bases, with 17 bases separating them. Germline assignment: CDR1 SGHAT and CDR2 FQDESV (reference sequence). The CDR3 nucleotides read TGTGCCAGCAGCTTACAGAAGCGGGCAGGGGGTACGCAGTATTTT. Translation: CASSLQKRAGGTQYF.

This chain connects TRBV7-8 to TRBJ1-5; unclear D gene. The V end lost 5 bases, the J end lost 2 bases, and 16 bases lay between the germline ends. The CDR3 contains 16 residues. Germline CDR1 SGHVS, CDR2 FQNEAQ. CDR3 region: CASSQTVGSGNQPQHF. Here the CDR3 DNA reads TGTGCCAGCAGCCAAACGGTAGGGTCGGGCAATCAGCCCCAGCATTTT.

This clonotype was detected a few times. The chain combines TRBV19 with TRBJ2-3; D possibly corresponds to TRBD2 (5 bases). The CDR3 has 13 residues. Between the trimmed V and J ends, which lost 5 bases and 4 bases, there was a span of 10 bases. Germline-derived CDR1 and CDR2 are LNHDA and SQIVND (reference sequence). Here the CDR3 DNA reads TGTGCCAGTAGTCTAGCTTGGGCAGATACGCAGTATTTT. It yields the protein CASSLAWADTQYF.

The CDR3: CSALTGTGVYGYTF. The CDR3 bases are TGCAGTGCCCTTACCGGGACAGGAGTCTATGGCTACACCTTC. V is TRBV20-1 and J is TRBJ1-2; 8 nucleotides align to TRBD1. The germline gives CDR1 DFQATT, CDR2 SNEGSKA (reference sequence). Trimming took 6 bases from V and 4 from J; bases not matched to a gene: 10. CDR3 length equals 14 residues.

The chain has TRBV30 and TRBJ2-2; D gene unclear. Trimming took off 0 bases at V and 7 bases at J, with 9 bases between the two ends. Per germline, CDR1 GTSNPN and CDR2 SVGIG (reference sequence). This CDR3 spans 13 amino acids. As DNA, the CDR3 is TGTGCCTGGAGTGTAGGAAGACGCGGGGAGCTGTTTTTT. It translates to CAWSVGRRGELFF.

This clonotype was counted a few times. The chain carries TRBV18 and TRBJ2-3, with 8 bases that match TRBD1. CDR1 and CDR2 from the germline V gene are KGHSH and LQKENI. The CDR3 extends over 14 amino acids. With 6 bases clipped from V and 5 bases from J, the junction kept 7 bases outside the gene matches. CDR3 residues: CASSFGQGGDTQYF. CDR3 sequence (DNA): TGTGCCAGCTCGTTCGGACAGGGAGGAGATACGCAGTATTTT. Full variable domain (missing parts from reference TRBV18 and TRBJ2-3): NAGVMQNPRHLVRRRGQEARLRCSPMKGHSHVYWYRQLPEEGLKFMVYLQKENIIDESGMPKERFSAEFPKEGPSILRIQQVVRGDSAAYFCASSFGQGGDTQYFGPGTRLTVL.

V is TRBV20-1 and J is TRBJ1-2; possible D gene TRBD1, 5 bases. The CDR3 consists of 13 residues. With 5 bases removed from V and 2 bases from J, the gap between germline ends came to 12 bases. The V gene's germline CDR1 is DFQATT and CDR2 SNEGSKA (reference sequence). The CDR3 region has the DNA TGCAGTGCTCCACTTGGGGGGAACTATGGCTACACCTTC. Its translation is CSAPLGGNYGYTF.

The chain carries TRBV6-1 and TRBJ1-6; 7 nucleotides match TRBD1. CDR3 length: 14 residues. With V trimmed by 9 bases and J by 6 bases, 8 bases remained unmatched. The germline gives CDR1 MNHNS, CDR2 SASEGT. CDR3 sequence: CASETGTANSPLHF. CDR3 nucleotide sequence: TGTGCCAGTGAAACCGGGACAGCTAATTCACCCCTCCACTTT.

The chain recombines TRBV20-1 with TRBJ2-5, with D perhaps matching TRBD1 (5 bases). V gave up 4 bases and J gave up 5 bases, with 11 bases separating them. This CDR3 comprises 12 residues. Germline V gene data show CDR1 as DFQATT and CDR2 as SNEGSKA (reference sequence). CDR3 sequence: CSAISGWETQYF. In DNA form, the CDR3 reads TGCAGTGCTATCTCAGGGTGGGAGACCCAGTACTTC.

This chain joins TRBV7-6 and TRBJ2-1; 7 positions match TRBD1. The CDR3 contains 12 residues. V lost 5 bases to trimming and J lost 10 bases; unmatched junction nucleotides: 5. The V gene's germline CDR1 is SGHVS and CDR2 FNYEAQ. The CDR3 nucleotides read TGTGCCAGCAGCCCAGGACAGGAGGAGCAGTTCTTC. This gives the protein CASSPGQEEQFF.

The CDR3 region has the DNA TGTGCCGCCACCTCGAGACAGGGGGCGAACTATGGCTACACCTTC. Its protein product is CAATSRQGANYGYTF. The J gene is TRBJ1-2, the V gene TRBV28; 10 bases match TRBD1. The CDR3 is made up of 15 amino acids. The germline gives CDR1 MDHEN, CDR2 SYDVKM. V shed 11 bases and J 2 bases; nucleotides not matched to a gene: 11.

The gene calls are TRBV23-1 and TRBJ2-7; 7 bases map to TRBD2. TRBV23-1 is filed as an ORF, its function uncertain. The CDR3 length is 16 residues. The V segment lost 1 base and the J segment 0 bases; nucleotides outside the gene matches: 6. The CDR3 DNA follows: TGCGCCAGCAGTCAATATTGGCGGGAGAGCTCCTACGAGCAGTACTTC. This sequence encodes CASSQYWRESSYEQYF.

The J gene is TRBJ1-2, the V gene TRBV7-2; 7 bases agree with TRBD1. In germline, CDR1 is SGHTA, CDR2 FQGNSA. V lost 1 base to trimming and J lost 3 bases; unmatched junction nucleotides: 5. The CDR3 length is 15 residues. CDR3 protein: CASSLGDRRYYGYTF. The CDR3 bases are TGTGCCAGCAGCTTAGGGGACAGAAGATACTATGGCTACACCTTC.

In its sample, this clonotype was seen a few times. This chain joins TRBV7-2 and TRBJ1-5; no definite D call. The CDR3 contains 14 residues. Trimming left V 2 bases short and J 3 bases short, with 8 bases between. Germline-derived CDR1 and CDR2 are SGHTA and FQGNSA. CDR3 region: CASSLSSHNQPQHF. CDR3 nucleotides: TGTGCCAGCAGCTTATCCAGCCACAATCAGCCCCAGCATTTT.

This clonotype occurred a few times. This rearrangement joins TRBV27 to TRBJ1-1; D is unclear. The length of the CDR3 is 14 residues. CDR1 is MNHEY, CDR2 SMNVEV, per germline (reference sequence). V lost 3 bases and J lost 5, with 13 bases in between. The CDR3 loop is CASSLARLGTEAFF. The DNA of the CDR3 is TGTGCCAGCAGTTTGGCCAGGTTGGGGACTGAAGCTTTCTTT.

The chain uses TRBV19 and TRBJ1-5; D is undetermined. The ends were cut back, 5 bases at V and 3 bases at J, with 14 bases in the middle. The CDR3 extends over 15 amino acids. Germline V CDR1 and CDR2: LNHDA, SQIVND (reference sequence). CDR3 region: CASSPDGSHNQPQHF. Here the CDR3 DNA reads TGTGCCAGTAGTCCTGACGGAAGCCACAATCAGCCCCAGCATTTT.

This chain joins TRBV4-1 and TRBJ2-7; 7 bases line up with TRBD1. V was pared by 0 bases and J by 10 bases, with 6 bases of the junction left unmatched. Germline V gives CDR1 MGHRA, CDR2 YSYEKL. CDR3 length: 13 amino acids. The CDR3 is CASSQESGTVQYF. For the CDR3, the DNA is TGCGCCAGCAGCCAAGAGTCAGGGACAGTTCAGTACTTC.

This clonotype was detected once. This chain uses TRBV28 with TRBJ2-3; D gene uncertain. This CDR3 has 14 amino acids. Germline V gives CDR1 MDHEN, CDR2 SYDVKM. Trimming cost V 7 bases and J 8 bases, with 19 bases left between them. This CDR3 is CASTFRGIVGTQYF. The CDR3 DNA follows: TGTGCCAGCACCTTTCGTGGGATAGTAGGTACGCAGTATTTT.